The 23 T cell receptor beta chains below come from one sample, sequenced in a study of vaccination effects on CD4 cells after COVID-19. No antigen has been assigned to these receptors. Sequencing in the ViraFEST assay came after antigen-specific CD4+ T cells had been expanded with viral peptide pools, which were used to stimulate PBMC. The culture ran for nine to eleven days, and then CD4+ T cells were isolated. Testing of the vaccine recipients showed negative nucleocapsid antibodies and no prior SARS-CoV-2 infection. Repertoires were generated with immunoSEQ multiplex PCR, while TCRdb's copy carries only in-frame clones and drops some. Found here are 71,000 or so clones, approximately 72% of them singletons; the top ten hold 4%. The specimen was CD4+ T cells from PBMCs cultured with HCoV-OC43 spike peptides, collected before COVID-19 vaccination. Subset defined: HCoV-OC43 spike overlapping peptide pool stimulation. Receptors originate from a human donor who received a COVID-19 vaccine.

The V gene is TRBV24-1, the J gene TRBJ2-7, with 9 bases that match TRBD2. The CDR3 is made up of 16 amino acids. With 1 base clipped from V and 4 bases from J, the junction kept 7 bases outside the gene matches. Germline lookup yields CDR1 KGHDR and CDR2 SFDVKD. CDR3 in amino acids: CATSDLGLAGWYEQYV. The CDR3 DNA reads TGTGCCACCAGTGATTTAGGTCTAGCGGGGTGGTACGAGCAGTACGTC.

Remarks on this clone: Other DNA sequences in this sample translate to the same CDR3. V usage is TRBV6-5 and J usage is TRBJ1-2; TRBD1 matches at 10 bases. With 0 bases clipped from V and 4 bases from J, the junction kept 5 bases outside the gene matches. The CDR3 totals 16 residues. Germline CDR1 is MNHEY and CDR2 is SVGAGI. CDR3 nucleotides: TGTGCCAGCAGTTACTCTAGGACAGGGGGTTTCTATGGCTACACCTTC. This codes for CASSYSRTGGFYGYTF.

The J gene is TRBJ1-5, the V gene TRBV30; D is ambiguous. Germline loops: CDR1 GTSNPN, CDR2 SVGIG (reference sequence). This CDR3 spans 13 amino acids. Trimming cost V 4 bases and J 0 bases, with 7 bases left between them. For the CDR3, the DNA is TGTGCCTGGACCCGGAATAGCAATCAGCCCCAGCATTTT. Amino acids: CAWTRNSNQPQHF.

The chain combines TRBV13 with TRBJ2-1; 8 bases agree with TRBD2. With V trimmed by 8 bases and J by 8 bases, 11 bases remained unmatched. CDR1 PRHDT and CDR2 FYEKMQ come from the germline V gene (reference sequence). This CDR3 has 14 residues. CDR3 residues: CASRRRGEGDEQFF. The CDR3 nucleotides read TGTGCCAGCCGTCGGCGGGGGGAGGGAGATGAGCAGTTCTTC.

This rearrangement joins TRBV2 to TRBJ1-5, with D tentatively TRBD1 (5 bases). The germline V and J ends were trimmed by 6 bases and 3 bases, with 12 bases remaining between them. From germline, CDR1 is SNHLY and CDR2 FYNNEI. The CDR3 contains 14 residues. The DNA of the CDR3 is TGTGCCAGCAGAGGGACTTCCTACAATCAGCCCCAGCATTTT. It codes for CASRGTSYNQPQHF.

The chain uses TRBV9 and TRBJ2-5; TRBD2 matches 7 bases. The CDR3 is 15 residues long. CDR1 and CDR2 (germline): SGDLS, YYNGEE. J was trimmed by 5 bases and V by 0 bases; bases with no gene match: 7. The CDR3 region is CASSVDPGRVETQYF. The CDR3, as DNA: TGTGCCAGCAGCGTAGATCCAGGGAGGGTCGAGACCCAGTACTTC.

The chain employs TRBV5-1 and TRBJ2-2; D is ambiguous. V was trimmed by 6 bases and J by 3 bases, leaving 12 bases between them. Germline values: CDR1 SGHRS, CDR2 YFSETQ. This CDR3 is 14 amino acids long. CDR3 DNA: TGCGCCAGCACCCAAAAGCAGGACACCGGGGAGCTGTTTTTT. Its protein is CASTQKQDTGELFF.

The chain combines TRBV3-1 (or the pseudogene TRBV3-2) with TRBJ1-3, with TRBD1 identical over 7 bases. This CDR3 region has 17 residues. Germline V CDR1 and CDR2: LGHDT, YNNKEL (reference sequence). Trimming cost V 2 bases and J 3 bases; bases outside gene matches: 10. The CDR3 bases are TGTGCCAGCAGCCAACCAATTTACAGGGGTAATGGAAACACCATATATTTT. Translation: CASSQPIYRGNGNTIYF.

The rearrangement joins TRBV24-1 to TRBJ2-3, with 12 bases that match TRBD2. CDR3 size: 16 residues. V lost 5 bases and J lost 1; bases outside the gene matches: 3. The V gene's germline CDR1 is KGHDR and CDR2 SFDVKD. Here the CDR3 DNA reads TGTGCCACCAGTGGAGGGACTAGCGGGCGCACAGATACGCAGTATTTT. This sequence encodes CATSGGTSGRTDTQYF.

This sequence joins TRBV7-2 and TRBJ2-5; D is unclear. V was cut by 5 bases and J by 0 bases, with 4 bases left in between. CDR1 SGHTA and CDR2 FQGNSA come from the germline V gene. The CDR3 has 12 amino acids. Here the CDR3 DNA reads TGTGCCAGCAGCACGTACCAAGAGACCCAGTACTTC. Protein sequence: CASSTYQETQYF.

The gene calls are TRBV6-1 and TRBJ1-5; D not certain. In germline, CDR1 is MNHNS, CDR2 SASEGT. This CDR3 is built from 14 residues. Trimming pared 1 base from V and 3 bases from J, leaving 7 bases between. CDR3: CASSEGTVNQPQHF. The CDR3 coding sequence is TGTGCCAGCAGTGAAGGCACGGTCAATCAGCCCCAGCATTTT.

This clone has just a few counts. The chain recombines TRBV29-1 with TRBJ1-2; 8 nucleotides align to TRBD1. This CDR3 has 12 residues. V trimming: 4 bases; J trimming: 7 bases; junction bases outside the gene matches: 5. Germline V gives CDR1 SQVTM, CDR2 ANQGSEA. In DNA, the CDR3 is TGCAGCGTTGGACAGGGGACCGTTGGCTACACCTTC. Encoded protein: CSVGQGTVGYTF.

The chain joins TRBV19 to TRBJ2-5; 10 bases line up with TRBD2. J gave up 7 bases and V 3 bases, and 14 bases lay outside the gene matches. There are 17 residues in the CDR3. Germline V gene lookup returns CDR1 LNHDA and CDR2 SQIVND (reference sequence). The CDR3 DNA reads as TGTGCCAGTAGTATGAGGGCTAGCGGGGGTAAGATGACGACCCAGTACTTC. Residues: CASSMRASGGKMTTQYF.

The J gene is TRBJ2-5, the V gene TRBV30; 8 bases line up with TRBD1. This CDR3 spans 16 amino acids. CDR1 and CDR2 from the germline V gene are GTSNPN and SVGIG (reference sequence). The ends lost 4 bases at V and 0 bases at J; junction bases unmatched: 10. The CDR3 DNA reads as TGTGCCTGGACCCCAGGACAGGGATTGTACCAAGAGACCCAGTACTTC. The encoded protein is CAWTPGQGLYQETQYF.

The CDR3 is CASSQDQGARGGELFF. DNA for the CDR3: TGCGCCAGCAGCCAAGATCAGGGAGCCCGTGGCGGGGAGCTGTTTTTT. V usage is TRBV4-1 and J usage is TRBJ2-2; D may be TRBD1 or TRBD2 (5 bases each). Germline-derived CDR1 and CDR2 are MGHRA and YSYEKL. The CDR3 runs to 16 residues. Trimming pared 0 bases from V and 7 bases from J, leaving 15 bases between.

The chain employs TRBV7-2 and TRBJ1-4; 11 bases match TRBD1. Germline V gene lookup returns CDR1 SGHTA and CDR2 FQGNSA. This CDR3 is built from 15 residues. V lost 3 bases to trimming and J lost 8 bases; unmatched junction nucleotides: 5. The CDR3 reads CASSLDRGPGEKLFF. Here the CDR3 DNA reads TGTGCCAGCAGCTTGGACAGGGGGCCAGGAGAAAAACTGTTTTTT.

The chain combines TRBV19 with TRBJ2-1; unclear D gene. Germline V gene data show CDR1 as LNHDA and CDR2 as SQIVND (reference sequence). The CDR3 consists of 12 residues. V dropped 6 bases and J dropped 5 bases, with 8 bases sitting between them. The DNA of the CDR3 is TGTGCCAGTAGCCCGGGTAACAATGAGCAGTTCTTC. Protein: CASSPGNNEQFF.

V usage is TRBV7-8 and J usage is TRBJ1-1; tentatively, D is TRBD1 (6 bases). Per the germline V gene, CDR1 is SGHVS and CDR2 is FQNEAQ. There are 13 residues in the CDR3. The V end was cut by 6 bases, the J end by 3 bases, with 11 bases between. The CDR3 nucleotides are TGTGCCAGCAGGTCACAGGGATACACTGAAGCTTTCTTT. Protein product: CASRSQGYTEAFF.

The genes are TRBV7-8 and TRBJ1-6; TRBD1 agrees at 7 bases. The CDR3 is 15 residues long. Germline V gives CDR1 SGHVS, CDR2 FQNEAQ. Germline trimming cut 0 bases from V and 7 bases from J; bases unmatched to any gene: 3. In DNA form, the CDR3 reads TGTGCCAGCAGCTTAGCAGACAGGGTCAATTCACCCCTCCACTTT. It is translated as CASSLADRVNSPLHF.

The rearrangement joins TRBV18 to TRBJ1-2; no reliable D call. V lost 0 bases and J lost 4, with 15 bases in between. Per germline, CDR1 KGHSH and CDR2 LQKENI. The CDR3 spans 16 residues. The CDR3, as DNA: TGTGCCAGCTCACCACCGGGGTTGACCCGAAGCTATGGCTACACCTTC. Amino acid sequence: CASSPPGLTRSYGYTF. The whole variable domain, filled in from reference TRBV18 and TRBJ1-2, reads NAGVMQNPRHLVRRRGQEARLRCSPMKGHSHVYWYRQLPEEGLKFMVYLQKENIIDESGMPKERFSAEFPKEGPSILRIQQVVRGDSAAYFCASSPPGLTRSYGYTFGSGTRLTVV.

This clone was found once. This sequence joins TRBV18 and TRBJ1-3; D remains unclear. V was cut by 2 bases and J by 5 bases, with 10 bases left in between. Per the germline V gene, CDR1 is KGHSH and CDR2 is LQKENI. The length of the CDR3 is 14 residues. The CDR3 DNA reads as TGTGCCAGCTCACCAGGAACGGCCAGAAACACCATATATTTT. It yields the protein CASSPGTARNTIYF.

The chain is built from TRBV7-6 and TRBJ2-3, with D perhaps TRBD1 (6 bases). Deletions cut 5 bases from V and 2 bases from J, with 14 bases between. In germline, CDR1 is SGHVS, CDR2 FNYEAQ. The CDR3 contains 15 residues. The CDR3 DNA reads TGTGCCAGCAGCGCCAACAGGGCCCACACAGATACGCAGTATTTT. Amino acids: CASSANRAHTDTQYF. The whole variable domain, filled in from reference TRBV7-6 and TRBJ2-3, reads GAGVSQSPRYKVTKRGQDVALRCDPISGHVSLYWYRQALGQGPEFLTYFNYEAQQDKSGLPNDRFSAERPEGSISTLTIQRTEQRDSAMYRCASSANRAHTDTQYFGPGTRLTVL.

The chain recombines TRBV5-4 with TRBJ2-3; no firm D call. The CDR3 consists of 15 residues. Germline V gives CDR1 SGHNT, CDR2 YYREEE (reference sequence). The V gene lost 2 bases and the J gene lost 0 bases, with 10 bases spanning the gap. The CDR3 bases are TGTGCCAGCAGCTTAACGGGTACTAGCACAGATACGCAGTATTTT. Its protein product is CASSLTGTSTDTQYF.